This TCR beta chain appears in the sequencing data of a study of spatial heterogeneity in lung cancer. Overall study context: Sequenced follow-up PBMC samples came a median of around 2 years after resection, where available.

TCRdb passed the 5' RACE reads through MiXCR, listing each CDR3 protein once. The sample has 85,000 to 100,000 distinct CDR3 sequences, roughly a fifth seen once; the top ten hold roughly a fifth. The CDR3 length is 18 residues. CDR1 and CDR2 (germline): LGHDT, YNNKEL (reference sequence). The J segment lost 5 bases and the V segment lost 3 bases, leaving 16 bases of the junction unmatched. Sample time point: blood at routine non-recurrence follow-up after resection. Whole RNA obtained from tumor, nontumor lung or frozen PBMC underwent sequencing without sorting. The rearrangement links TRBV3-1 to TRBJ1-2; TRBD1 aligns across 9 bases. This clonotype was obtained from a male donor with early-stage non-small cell lung cancer. Sequencing used PBMCs, obtained at follow-up. CDR3 loop: CASSHPGQGVNRFYGYTF. CDR3 DNA sequence: TGTGCCAGCAGCCATCCGGGACAGGGAGTTAATCGGTTTTATGGCTACACCTTC.